Following are 18 T cell receptor beta chains from one sample sequenced in a study. In TCRdb, the 5' RACE reads were re-called with MiXCR into one record per CDR3 protein. Of around 55,000 distinct CDR3 sequences listed, about a fifth were seen once; the top ten hold 3.2%. Cells sorted as Tregs were CD4+, CD25+ and CD127-/low. The sequencing sample was made of tumor-infiltrating Tregs sorted from the breast tumor. These receptors all come from a female donor with breast cancer.

In regard to this clonotype: A read error may be the cause here, since a much bigger clone is one base away. CDR3 DNA sequence: TGTGCCAGCAGTCTTGGGGTGAACACTGACGCTTTCTTT. This encodes CASSLGVNTDAFF. V gene TRBV11-1 combines with J gene TRBJ1-1; D gene unclear. The germline gives CDR1 SGHAT, CDR2 FQDESV (reference sequence). The CDR3 consists of 13 residues.

This clonotype was observed a few times. The CDR3 region is CASSPREGYGNTIYF. The CDR3 nucleotides read TGTGCCAGCAGTCCCCGGGAAGGGTACGGAAACACCATATATTTT. J is TRBJ1-3 and V is TRBV6-1; D not resolved. CDR3 length equals 15 residues. V lost 5 bases to trimming and J lost 4 bases, with 15 bases between them. Germline assignment: CDR1 MNHNS and CDR2 SASEGT.

This clonotype was recorded at least ten times. The rearrangement uses TRBV6-1 and TRBJ1-2; D unclear. CDR1 is MNHNS, CDR2 SASEGT, per germline. Trimming cost V 1 base and J 4 bases, with 13 bases left between them. This CDR3 spans 15 amino acids. For the CDR3, the DNA is TGTGCCAGCAGTGAAGGAGATATCGGGCCCTATGGCTACACCTTC. This translates into CASSEGDIGPYGYTF.

For this clonotype: As the CDR3 is not closed by the conserved phenylalanine or tryptophan, this likely results from a read error. The chain is built from TRBV4-1 and TRBJ1-1; a possible D gene is TRBD1 (5 bases). From germline, CDR1 is MGHRA and CDR2 YSYEKL. The CDR3 covers 16 residues. Trimming stripped 0 bases from V and 7 bases from J, with 18 bases between. The CDR3: CASSQDQRTSWVEAFS. In DNA, the CDR3 is TGCGCCAGCAGCCAAGATCAGAGGACATCATGGGTTGAAGCTTTCTCT.

The chain is built from TRBV7-2 and TRBJ1-6, with unresolved D. This CDR3 region has 12 residues. V lost 5 bases, J lost 4 bases, and 3 bases lay in between. The germline gives CDR1 SGHTA, CDR2 FQGNSA. The CDR3 loop reads CASSQYNSPLHF. For the CDR3, the DNA is TGTGCCAGCAGCCAGTATAATTCACCCCTCCACTTT.

This clonotype was seen a few times. The chain recombines TRBV5-1 with TRBJ2-3; D gene unclear. Germline V gene sequence: CDR1 SGHRS, CDR2 YFSETQ. The CDR3 runs 13 residues. Trimming cost V 3 bases and J 0 bases, with 5 bases left between them. Written as DNA, the CDR3 is TGCGCCAGCAGCTGGGGTAGCACAGATACGCAGTATTTT. This sequence encodes CASSWGSTDTQYF.

This clonotype was found many times. The chain employs TRBV7-2 and TRBJ2-3; D is possibly TRBD1 (6 bases). The CDR3 totals 14 residues. Trimming removed 5 bases at V and 4 bases at J, with 13 bases between. Germline loops: CDR1 SGHTA, CDR2 FQGNSA. CDR3 region: CASSIRGEADTQYF. In DNA form, the CDR3 reads TGTGCCAGCAGCATCAGGGGAGAGGCAGATACGCAGTATTTT.

The CDR3 region is CASSRGQGYTGANVLTF. CDR3 bases: TGCGCCAGCAGCCGGGGGCAGGGTTACACTGGGGCCAACGTCCTGACTTTC. The chain joins TRBV4-1 to TRBJ2-6; TRBD1 is a possible D gene (6 bases). From germline, CDR1 is MGHRA and CDR2 YSYEKL. V shed 4 bases and J shed 2 bases, with 15 bases lying between them. The length of the CDR3 is 17 residues.

This clonotype has ten or more counts. V and J are TRBV5-1 and TRBJ1-1, with 7 nucleotides matching TRBD1. CDR3 size: 14 residues. CDR1 is SGHRS, CDR2 YFSETQ, per germline. Trimming cost V 5 bases and J 1 base; bases outside gene matches: 5. CDR3 bases: TGCGCCAGCAGGAGGGACAGTTCGAACACTGAAGCTTTCTTT. Translating it yields CASRRDSSNTEAFF.

The genes are TRBV2 and TRBJ2-1; TRBD2 matches at 8 bases. Germline V CDR1 and CDR2: SNHLY, FYNNEI. The CDR3 is 15 amino acids. V lost 4 bases, J lost 7 bases, and 9 bases stayed unmatched. CDR3 coding DNA: TGTGCCAGCAGTGGGAGAGCGGGAGCTGGGAATGAGCAGTTCTTC. Translation gives CASSGRAGAGNEQFF.

This clonotype was recorded at least ten times. CDR3 DNA sequence: TGTGCCAGCGTCTCGAGGACAGGGCCTTATGGCTACACCTTC. Amino acid sequence: CASVSRTGPYGYTF. The chain links TRBV6-2 or TRBV6-3 to TRBJ1-2; 8 bases line up with TRBD1. In germline, CDR1 is MNHEY, CDR2 SVGEGT. J gave up 5 bases and V 8 bases, and 10 bases lay outside the gene matches. This CDR3 region has 14 residues.

This clonotype was recorded only once. The chain uses TRBV5-1 and TRBJ2-5, with 8 bases lining up with TRBD2. This CDR3 has 15 residues. The V gene end was trimmed by 4 bases and the J gene end by 2 bases; junction bases not matched to a gene: 7. Germline CDR1 reads SGHRS; CDR2 reads YFSETQ. The CDR3 loop reads CASSPGGIPQETQYF. In DNA, the CDR3 is TGCGCCAGCAGCCCGGGGGGGATCCCTCAAGAGACCCAGTACTTC. The full variable domain, rest sourced from reference TRBV5-1 and TRBJ2-5, is KAGVTQTPRYLIKTRGQQVTLSCSPISGHRSVSWYQQTPGQGLQFLFEYFSETQRNKGNFPGRFSGRQFSNSRSEMNVSTLELGDSALYLCASSPGGIPQETQYFGPGTRLLVL.

The V gene is TRBV6-2 or TRBV6-3, the J gene TRBJ1-5; no firm D call. Germline CDR1 and CDR2: MNHEY and SVGEGT. V lost 10 bases to trimming and J lost 6 bases, with 19 bases between them. This CDR3 has 14 amino acids. The CDR3 reads CANRKHEGSQPQHF. CDR3 sequence (DNA): TGTGCCAACAGAAAACACGAAGGAAGTCAGCCCCAGCATTTT.

This rearrangement joins TRBV24-1 to TRBJ2-3; a possible D gene is TRBD2 (5 bases). Germline V lookup: CDR1 KGHDR, CDR2 SFDVKD. V was pared by 1 base and J by 0 bases, with 10 bases between. This CDR3 has 16 amino acids. Here the CDR3 reads CATSDLSRTSTDTQYF. The CDR3 nucleotides read TGTGCCACCAGTGATTTAAGCAGGACTAGCACAGATACGCAGTATTTT.

The count of this clonotype is one. The genes are TRBV6-5 and TRBJ2-1; TRBD1 matches 8 bases. J was trimmed by 7 bases and V by 6 bases; bases with no gene match: 17. Germline V lookup: CDR1 MNHEY, CDR2 SVGAGI. The CDR3 is 17 amino acids. The CDR3 coding sequence is TGTGCCAGCAGCCTTTCAGGGGGCTGGGCAATGAAGAATGAGCAGTTCTTC. Protein sequence: CASSLSGGWAMKNEQFF.

At least ten counts were recorded for this clonotype. The chain has TRBV27 and TRBJ2-7, with D possibly TRBD2 on 6 matching bases. Germline V CDR1 and CDR2: MNHEY, SMNVEV (reference sequence). CDR3 size: 13 residues. V shed 2 bases and J shed 3 bases, with 8 bases lying between them. Written as DNA, the CDR3 is TGTGCCAGCAGTTTAGGGACTTTCTACGAGCAGTACTTC. Protein product: CASSLGTFYEQYF.

This chain uses TRBV7-3 with TRBJ2-5, with D tentatively TRBD1 (5 bases). The CDR3 covers 13 residues. Deletions cut 4 bases from V and 5 bases from J, with 11 bases between. The germline CDR1 and CDR2 sequences are SGHTA and FQGTGA. Written as DNA, the CDR3 is TGTGCCAGCAGCTCCAGGGTATCGGAGACCCAGTACTTC. Its protein product is CASSSRVSETQYF.

The chain carries TRBV6-1 and TRBJ2-1; D is possibly TRBD1 (5 bases). The V end was cut by 6 bases, the J end by 9 bases, with 12 bases between. Germline lookup yields CDR1 MNHNS and CDR2 SASEGT. The CDR3 extends over 12 amino acids. In DNA, the CDR3 is TGTGCCAGCAGAGGCCACAGGTTTGAGCAGTTCTTC. The encoded protein is CASRGHRFEQFF.